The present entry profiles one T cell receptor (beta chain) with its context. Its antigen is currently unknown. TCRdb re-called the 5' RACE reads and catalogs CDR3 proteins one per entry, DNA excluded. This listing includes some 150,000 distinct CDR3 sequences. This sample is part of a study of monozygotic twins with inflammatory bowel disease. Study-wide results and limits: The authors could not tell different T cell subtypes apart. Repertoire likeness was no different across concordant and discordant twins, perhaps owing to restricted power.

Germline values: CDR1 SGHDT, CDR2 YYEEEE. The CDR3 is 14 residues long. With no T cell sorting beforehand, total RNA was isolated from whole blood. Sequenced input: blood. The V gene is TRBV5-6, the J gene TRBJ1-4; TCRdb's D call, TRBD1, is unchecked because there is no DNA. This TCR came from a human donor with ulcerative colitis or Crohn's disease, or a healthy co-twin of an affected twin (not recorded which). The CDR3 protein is CASSAGRLGFELFF.